This paragraph covers one T cell receptor beta chain sequence. Since no conserved phenylalanine or tryptophan closes the CDR3, a read error is the likely cause. Three rounds of nested PCR, following a modified ARM-PCR protocol, produced the TCRbeta library. TCRdb used MiXCR to reprocess the multiplex PCR reads, holding one entry per CDR3 protein. This table has roughly 120,000 distinct CDR3 sequences, approximately 71% appearing once. The data derive from a study of tumor and adjacent non-tumor tissue in lung cancer. Across the study: Stage I to III disease affected ten to eleven men and several women aged roughly 30 to 76.

The template was RNA from unsorted bulk tissue. Donors were chemotherapy-naive, newly diagnosed lung cancer surgical patients in China, August–late 2014. The sample taken for sequencing was lung tumor tissue. This clonotype originated in an older woman with non-small cell lung cancer.

The CDR3 here is CTSSLELTSGNHNEQFL. The CDR3 nucleotides are TGTACCAGTAGCTTAGAGTTGACTAGCGGTAACCACAATGAGCAGTTCTTA. The chain joins TRBV11-3 to TRBJ2-1; 9 bases fit TRBD2. Germline V gives CDR1 SGHNT, CDR2 YENEEA. The CDR3 has 17 amino acids.